Following are 32 T cell receptor beta chains from one sample sequenced in a study of memory CD4+ T cells and cytomegalovirus serostatus. The assay was immunoSEQ multiplex PCR, and TCRdb's table has in-frame clones only and misses some. The table has 85,000 to 100,000 clones, roughly 80% seen once. The sort gate was single viable CD3+CD4+CD8-CD45RO+ cells for memory CD4+ T cells. Specimen: memory CD4+ T cells from blood. These receptor sequences come from an adult in good health and CMV-seropositive.

The DNA of the CDR3 is TGTGCCAGCAGCCTTTTGGAGCAGTACTTC. Translation: CASSLLEQYF. This chain uses TRBV6-5 with TRBJ2-7; no clear D gene. V was shortened by 6 bases and J by 7 bases, with 7 bases between the two germline ends. CDR1 is MNHEY, CDR2 SVGAGI, per germline. The CDR3 extends over 10 amino acids.

J is TRBJ1-1 and V is TRBV2; the D is unclear. The germline V and J ends were trimmed by 0 bases and 4 bases, with 9 bases remaining between them. The CDR3 extends over 14 amino acids. Germline V lookup: CDR1 SNHLY, CDR2 FYNNEI. CDR3 residues: CASSEAAWGTEAFF. The CDR3 coding sequence is TGTGCCAGCAGTGAAGCGGCGTGGGGCACTGAAGCTTTCTTT.

The chain couples TRBV18 to TRBJ2-7; D is uncertain. The CDR3 is made up of 11 amino acids. Germline V CDR1 and CDR2: KGHSH, LQKENI. The V end lost 6 bases, the J end lost 6 bases, and 9 bases lay between the germline ends. The DNA for the CDR3 is TGTGCCAGCTCCCTACCTGGCGAGCAGTACTTC. This codes for CASSLPGEQYF.

The genes are TRBV7-2 and TRBJ2-7; 7 positions agree with TRBD2. After removal of 1 base from V and 3 bases from J, the junction contained 3 bases not matched to a gene. Germline CDR1 is SGHTA and CDR2 is FQGNSA. This CDR3 is 14 amino acids long. Here the CDR3 reads CASSLGLAVYEQYF. The CDR3 region has the DNA TGTGCCAGCAGCTTAGGCCTAGCGGTCTACGAGCAGTACTTC.

The chain recombines TRBV14 with TRBJ2-1; D call uncertain. This CDR3 has 13 residues. From germline, CDR1 is SGHDN and CDR2 FVKESK. The V gene lost 0 bases and the J gene lost 12 bases, with 12 bases spanning the gap. This CDR3 is CASSQDRLIGQFF. The DNA of the CDR3 is TGTGCCAGCAGCCAAGATCGGCTAATAGGGCAGTTCTTC.

The CDR3 nucleotides read TGTGCCACCAGCAGAGACCCAACAGGGGGATTCACAGATACGCAGTATTTT. Protein product: CATSRDPTGGFTDTQYF. The rearrangement joins TRBV15 to TRBJ2-3; 8 nucleotides line up with TRBD1. Trimming took 0 bases from V and 2 from J; bases not matched to a gene: 7. This CDR3 has 17 amino acids. Germline loops: CDR1 LNHNV, CDR2 YYDKDF (reference sequence).

The J gene is TRBJ1-1, the V gene TRBV30; D is uncertain. Germline V gene lookup returns CDR1 GTSNPN and CDR2 SVGIG (reference sequence). The CDR3 totals 13 residues. The V gene lost 3 bases and the J gene lost 3 bases, with 11 bases spanning the gap. The CDR3 DNA reads TGTGCCTGGAGCGTTCAGGTGTACACTGAAGCTTTCTTT. Residues: CAWSVQVYTEAFF.

This clone occurred once. The rearrangement uses TRBV5-5 and TRBJ1-5; 7 bases line up with TRBD1. CDR3 length: 14 residues. With V trimmed by 4 bases and J by 3 bases, 4 bases remained unmatched. Per germline, CDR1 SGHKS and CDR2 YYEKEE (reference sequence). Here the CDR3 DNA reads TGTGCCAGCAGCCCGGGACAGCACAATCAGCCCCAGCATTTT. This codes for CASSPGQHNQPQHF.

This clone was seen more than once but under ten times. The V call is TRBV25-1, the J call TRBJ2-2; the D gene is possibly TRBD1 (5 bases). Germline CDR1 reads MGHDK; CDR2 reads SYGVNS. The CDR3 is made up of 14 amino acids. Trimming pared 3 bases from V and 5 bases from J, leaving 10 bases between. The CDR3 DNA reads TGTGCCAGCAGTGAGGCCAGGGATACCGGGGAGCTGTTTTTT. Translated, it gives CASSEARDTGELFF.

The chain carries TRBV7-2 and TRBJ2-3; TRBD2 matches 8 bases. This CDR3 contains 15 residues. The V and J ends lost 3 bases and 7 bases, in that order; junction bases with no gene match: 9. Germline-derived CDR1 and CDR2 are SGHTA and FQGNSA. The CDR3 nucleotides read TGTGCCAGCAGCTTTGGACTAGCAACAAGGAATACGCAGTATTTT. It yields the protein CASSFGLATRNTQYF.

The J gene is TRBJ2-7, the V gene TRBV20-1, with D hard to call. Between the trimmed V and J ends, which lost 3 bases and 7 bases, there was a span of 4 bases. Per the germline V gene, CDR1 is DFQATT and CDR2 is SNEGSKA (reference sequence). The CDR3 totals 9 residues. CDR3 nucleotide sequence: TGCAGTGCTAGTCTGGAGCAGTACTTC. Encoded protein: CSASLEQYF.

The chain has TRBV20-1 and TRBJ1-4; no clear D. The V end lost 4 bases, the J end lost 11 bases, and 11 bases lay between the germline ends. This CDR3 is 11 amino acids long. CDR1 is DFQATT and CDR2 is SNEGSKA in the germline V gene (reference sequence). The CDR3 sequence is CSATPQVKLFF. As DNA, the CDR3 is TGCAGTGCTACCCCCCAGGTTAAACTGTTTTTT.

This sequence joins TRBV7-9 and TRBJ2-3, with D perhaps matching TRBD2 (7 bases). Trimming left V 2 bases short and J 1 base short, with 13 bases between. CDR3 length: 16 residues. CDR1 SEHNR and CDR2 FQNEAQ come from the germline V gene (reference sequence). The CDR3 DNA reads TGTGCCAGCAGCTTAATGGGGGGGGCAGGCACAGATACGCAGTATTTT. Encoded protein: CASSLMGGAGTDTQYF.

The chain carries TRBV5-6 and TRBJ1-2; D remains unclear. The germline gives CDR1 SGHDT, CDR2 YYEEEE. V lost 4 bases to trimming and J lost 1 base, with 11 bases between them. The CDR3 is 14 amino acids. Here the CDR3 reads CASSPAGLNYGYTF. CDR3 bases: TGTGCCAGCAGCCCCGCCGGACTTAACTATGGCTACACCTTC.

The chain is built from TRBV29-1 and TRBJ2-7; 9 bases map to TRBD2. V shed 7 bases and J 5 bases; nucleotides not matched to a gene: 6. The CDR3 is made up of 12 amino acids. Germline values: CDR1 SQVTM, CDR2 ANQGSEA. This CDR3 reads CSGSSSGNEQYF. The DNA of the CDR3 is TGCAGCGGGAGCTCTAGCGGGAACGAGCAGTACTTC.

The table lists this clone with a few counts. This chain joins TRBV5-1 and TRBJ2-3; unclear D gene. The CDR3 loop spans 14 amino acids. V was pared by 2 bases and J by 0 bases, with 7 bases between. CDR1 and CDR2 from the germline V gene are SGHRS and YFSETQ. CDR3 in DNA: TGCGCCAGCAGCTTAGATACTAGCACAGATACGCAGTATTTT. Protein product: CASSLDTSTDTQYF.

This chain links TRBV7-9 with TRBJ2-1; D possibly uses TRBD1 or TRBD2 (5 bases each). The V gene's germline CDR1 is SEHNR and CDR2 FQNEAQ (reference sequence). The CDR3 sequence is 14 residues long. Trimming removed 2 bases from V and 8 bases from J, with 13 bases in between. CDR3 loop: CASSLRFLGDEQFF. In DNA form, the CDR3 reads TGTGCCAGCAGCTTACGCTTCCTGGGGGATGAGCAGTTCTTC.

In regard to this clone: Compared with germline, one end of the junction differs, possibly owing to a read error. The same CDR3 arises from other DNA sequences in this sample as well. The chain has TRBV7-2 and TRBJ2-1; either TRBD1 or TRBD2 may supply D (5 bases each). Per germline, CDR1 SGHTA and CDR2 FQGNSA. The CDR3 is made up of 14 amino acids. CDR3 bases: TGTGCCAGCAGCCCCTGGAGAGGGGACGATGAACAGTTCTTC. Protein sequence: CASSPWRGDDEQFF.

In this sample, this clone turned up once. V and J are TRBV4-1 and TRBJ2-5, with TRBD1 as a possible D gene (6 bases). Germline V gives CDR1 MGHRA, CDR2 YSYEKL. The CDR3 has 19 amino acids. Trimming stripped 3 bases from V and 0 bases from J, with 23 bases between. The CDR3: CASSQHPVGQTLYQETQYF. For the CDR3, the DNA is TGCGCCAGCAGCCAGCACCCGGTAGGACAGACCCTCTACCAAGAGACCCAGTACTTC.

This clone was seen ten or more times. The CDR3 here is CASSIAGTSNGYTF. CDR3 coding DNA: TGTGCCAGTAGTATAGCGGGGACATCGAATGGCTACACCTTC. The chain is built from TRBV19 and TRBJ1-2; D is perhaps TRBD1 (6 bases). V lost 1 base, J lost 6 bases, and 12 bases lay in between. Germline V gene data show CDR1 as LNHDA and CDR2 as SQIVND (reference sequence). This CDR3 contains 14 residues.

The J gene is TRBJ2-1, the V gene TRBV5-1; 7 nucleotides match TRBD1. This CDR3 contains 18 residues. Losses at the gene ends were 2 bases for V and 9 bases for J; bases not matched to a gene: 20. Germline V gives CDR1 SGHRS, CDR2 YFSETQ. CDR3 nucleotides: TGCGCCAGCAGCTTACACCTGGTGCAGGGGGAAGGTATTATTGAGCAGTTCTTC. The encoded protein is CASSLHLVQGEGIIEQFF.

The chain recombines TRBV6-5 with TRBJ2-5; D is perhaps TRBD1 (5 bases). Trimming pared 2 bases from V and 5 bases from J, leaving 9 bases between. From germline, CDR1 is MNHEY and CDR2 SVGAGI. The CDR3 has 13 residues. The CDR3 DNA is TGTGCCAGCAGTTACAGGGGATGGGAGACCCAGTACTTC. Translated: CASSYRGWETQYF.

The chain employs TRBV29-1 and TRBJ2-3, with 8 bases fitting TRBD1. The germline V gene encodes CDR1 SQVTM and CDR2 ANQGSEA. The CDR3 extends over 14 amino acids. V was pared by 6 bases and J by 0 bases, with 5 bases of the junction left unmatched. The CDR3: CSVHGQGSTDTQYF. The CDR3 DNA follows: TGCAGCGTCCACGGACAGGGTAGCACAGATACGCAGTATTTT.

V gene TRBV28 combines with J gene TRBJ1-2, with 7 bases lining up with TRBD1. The CDR3 consists of 12 residues. Looked up from germline, CDR1 is MDHEN and CDR2 is SYDVKM. V dropped 8 bases and J dropped 6; count of bases not matched to a gene: 6. The CDR3 protein is CASYRGEDGYTF. The CDR3 coding sequence is TGTGCCAGCTACAGGGGCGAGGATGGCTACACCTTC.

This clone was seen more than once but under ten times. V and J are TRBV29-1 and TRBJ1-4, with 8 bases aligning to TRBD1. The ends lost 0 bases at V and 8 bases at J; junction bases unmatched: 8. This CDR3 is built from 15 residues. Germline V gene data show CDR1 as SQVTM and CDR2 as ANQGSEA. CDR3 residues: CSVEDIGTGGEKLFF. The CDR3 DNA is TGCAGCGTTGAAGATATCGGGACAGGTGGGGAAAAACTGTTTTTT.

This chain uses TRBV20-1 with TRBJ2-5; no firm D call. CDR1 and CDR2 (germline): DFQATT, SNEGSKA (reference sequence). The CDR3 runs 11 residues. V lost 3 bases and J lost 1, with 3 bases in between. The CDR3 nucleotides read TGCAGTGCTAGGATCCAAGAGACCCAGTACTTC. Translated: CSARIQETQYF.

The V gene is TRBV5-1, the J gene TRBJ2-3; possible D gene TRBD1, 5 bases. The CDR3 spans 15 residues. Per germline, CDR1 SGHRS and CDR2 YFSETQ. Trimming left V 4 bases short and J 2 bases short, with 14 bases between. CDR3 amino acids: CASSTLTGDTDTQYF. In nucleotides, the CDR3 is TGCGCCAGCAGCACCCTCACAGGTGACACAGATACGCAGTATTTT.

The chain uses TRBV28 and TRBJ2-5; D gene unclear. The V and J ends lost 5 bases and 5 bases respectively, with 12 bases between them. CDR1 and CDR2 from the germline V gene are MDHEN and SYDVKM. CDR3 length equals 13 residues. CDR3 residues: CASSPYMGETQYF. Written as DNA, the CDR3 is TGTGCCAGCAGTCCCTATATGGGGGAGACCCAGTACTTC.

The chain couples TRBV7-3 to TRBJ1-3; D gene unclear. V gave up 6 bases and J gave up 0 bases, with 6 bases separating them. Germline V gene data show CDR1 as SGHTA and CDR2 as FQGTGA. This CDR3 is built from 13 residues. This chain's CDR3 is CASSIDSGNTIYF. Here the CDR3 DNA reads TGTGCCAGCAGTATAGACTCTGGAAACACCATATATTTT.

The table lists this clone with many counts. The chain uses TRBV29-1 and TRBJ1-2; 9 bases are a match to TRBD1. The CDR3 has 15 residues. The V and J ends lost 3 bases and 7 bases, in that order; junction bases with no gene match: 12. Germline V lookup: CDR1 SQVTM, CDR2 ANQGSEA. The CDR3 nucleotides read TGCAGCGTTGAGACAGGGGGTGTGGGTTTTGGTGGCTACACCTTC. Translating gives CSVETGGVGFGGYTF.

The rearrangement joins TRBV10-3 to TRBJ2-1; either TRBD1 or TRBD2 may fit D (6 bases each). Germline V lookup: CDR1 ENHRY, CDR2 SYGVKD. The CDR3 loop spans 14 amino acids. Trimming shortened V by 4 bases and J by 5 bases, and 12 bases separated the two germline ends. The chain's CDR3 is CAISVGGFNNEQFF. The CDR3 DNA sequence: TGTGCCATCAGTGTCGGGGGCTTCAACAATGAGCAGTTCTTC.

The genes are TRBV7-3 and TRBJ2-3; TRBD2 is a possible D gene (6 bases). There are 15 residues in the CDR3. V gave up 5 bases and J gave up 2 bases, with 14 bases separating them. Germline CDR1 is SGHTA and CDR2 is FQGTGA. The CDR3, as DNA: TGTGCCAGCAGCAATAGCGGTTGGTACACAGATACGCAGTATTTT. Its protein product is CASSNSGWYTDTQYF.